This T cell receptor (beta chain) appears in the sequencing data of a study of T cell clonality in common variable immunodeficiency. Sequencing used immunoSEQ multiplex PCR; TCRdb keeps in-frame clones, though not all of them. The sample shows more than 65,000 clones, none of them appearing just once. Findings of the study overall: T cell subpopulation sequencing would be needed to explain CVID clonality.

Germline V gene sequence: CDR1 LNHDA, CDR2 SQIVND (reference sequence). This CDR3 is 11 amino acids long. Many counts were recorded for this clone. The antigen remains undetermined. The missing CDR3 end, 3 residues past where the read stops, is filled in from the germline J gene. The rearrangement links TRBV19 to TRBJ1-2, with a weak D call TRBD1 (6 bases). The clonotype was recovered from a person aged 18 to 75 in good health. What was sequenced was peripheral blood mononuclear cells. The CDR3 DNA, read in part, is TGTGCCAGTAGTACAGGGGTCGGC. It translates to CASSTGVG. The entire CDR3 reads CASSTGVGYTF.